This T cell receptor beta chain was profiled in a study of blood T cell repertoires in COVID-19. Background on the study: The origin of the acute and convalescent COVID-19 samples was the United States, Italy and Spain. Sources were T cells, B-cell-depleted T cells, or PBMCs; the material itself was cDNA or gDNA.

In the authors' methods: Reference gene primer amplification in the assay estimated nucleated cell counts. This table comes from immunoSEQ multiplex PCR, and its TCRdb copy is limited to in-frame clones, with some not included. The DNA was the basis for D and trimming; V, J and clone size are from that table. In the table there are 65,000 to 95,000 clones, 70% to 85% of which are singletons. The sample holds one count of this clone. V lost 4 bases to trimming and J lost 4 bases; unmatched junction nucleotides: 9. The CDR3 totals 15 residues. The germline CDR1 and CDR2 sequences are SEHNR and FQNEAQ (reference sequence).

The rearrangement joins TRBV7-9 to TRBJ2-7, with 8 bases that match TRBD2. Sequences were obtained from peripheral blood. The sequence was collected from a woman in her forties or fifties with acute or convalescent COVID-19. CDR3 sequence reads: CASSSSGAGEYEQYF. CDR3 sequence (DNA): TGTGCCAGCAGCTCCTCTGGAGCGGGGGAATACGAGCAGTACTTC. Full variable domain (rest looked up from reference TRBV7-9 and TRBJ2-7): DTGVSQNPRHKITKRGQNVTFRCDPISEHNRLYWYRQTLGQGPEFLTYFQNEAQLEKSRLLSDRFSAERPKGSFSTLEIQRTEQGDSAMYLCASSSSGAGEYEQYFGPGTRLTVT.